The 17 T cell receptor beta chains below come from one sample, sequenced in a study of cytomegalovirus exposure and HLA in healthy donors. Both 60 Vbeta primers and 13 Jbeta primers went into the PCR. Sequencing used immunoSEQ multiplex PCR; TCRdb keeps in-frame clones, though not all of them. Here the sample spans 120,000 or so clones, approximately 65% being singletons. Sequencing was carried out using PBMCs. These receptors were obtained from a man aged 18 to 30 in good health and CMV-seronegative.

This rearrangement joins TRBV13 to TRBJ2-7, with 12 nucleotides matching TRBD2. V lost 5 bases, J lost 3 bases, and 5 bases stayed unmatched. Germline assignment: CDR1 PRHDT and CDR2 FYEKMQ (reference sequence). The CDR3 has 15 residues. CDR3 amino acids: CASSERTSGVYEQYF. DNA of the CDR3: TGTGCCAGCAGCGAAAGGACTAGCGGGGTCTACGAGCAGTACTTC.

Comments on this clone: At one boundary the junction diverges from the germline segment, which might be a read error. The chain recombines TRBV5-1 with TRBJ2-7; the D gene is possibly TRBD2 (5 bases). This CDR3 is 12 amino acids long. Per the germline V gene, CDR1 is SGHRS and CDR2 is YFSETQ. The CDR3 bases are TGCGCCAGCAGCTTCGAGGGTCCGGAGTACTTCTTC. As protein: CASSFEGPEYFF.

CDR3 loop: CASSEGALYTIYF. The DNA for the CDR3 is TGTGCCAGCAGTGAGGGGGCCCTTTACACCATATATTTT. The V call is TRBV6-1, the J call TRBJ1-3, with D maybe TRBD1 (6 bases). CDR1 is MNHNS, CDR2 SASEGT, per germline. This CDR3 has 13 residues. With 3 bases removed from V and 8 bases from J, the gap between germline ends came to 11 bases.

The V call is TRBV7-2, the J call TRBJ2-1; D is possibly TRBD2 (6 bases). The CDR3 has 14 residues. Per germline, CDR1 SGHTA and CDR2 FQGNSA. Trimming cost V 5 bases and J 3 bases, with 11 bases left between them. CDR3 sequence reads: CASSPGLNYNEQFF. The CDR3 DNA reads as TGTGCCAGCAGCCCGGGACTGAACTACAATGAGCAGTTCTTC.

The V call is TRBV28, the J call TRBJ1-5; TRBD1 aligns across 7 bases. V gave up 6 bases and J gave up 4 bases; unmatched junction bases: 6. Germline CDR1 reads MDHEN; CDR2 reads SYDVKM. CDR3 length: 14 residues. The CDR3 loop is CASSMGQKNQPQHF. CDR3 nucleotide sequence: TGTGCCAGCAGCATGGGACAGAAGAATCAGCCCCAGCATTTT.

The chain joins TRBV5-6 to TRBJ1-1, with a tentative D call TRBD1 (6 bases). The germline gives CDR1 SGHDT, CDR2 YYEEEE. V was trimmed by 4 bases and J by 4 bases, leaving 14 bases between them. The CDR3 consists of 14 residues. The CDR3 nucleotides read TGTGCCAGCAGCCATACAGGGAGGGCCACTGAAGCTTTCTTT. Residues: CASSHTGRATEAFF. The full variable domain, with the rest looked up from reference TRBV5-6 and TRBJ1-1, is DAGVTQSPTHLIKTRGQQVTLRCSPKSGHDTVSWYQQALGQGPQFIFQYYEEEERQRGNFPDRFSGHQFPNYSSELNVNALLLGDSALYLCASSHTGRATEAFFGQGTRLTVV.

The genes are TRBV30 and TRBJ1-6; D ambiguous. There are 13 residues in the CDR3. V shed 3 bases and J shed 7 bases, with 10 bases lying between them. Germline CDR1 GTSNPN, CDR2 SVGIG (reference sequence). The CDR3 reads CAWRNISNSPLHF. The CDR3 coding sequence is TGTGCCTGGAGGAACATTTCAAATTCACCCCTCCACTTT. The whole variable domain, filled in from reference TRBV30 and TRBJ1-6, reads SQTIHQWPATLVQPVGSPLSLECTVEGTSNPNLYWYRQAAGRGLQLLFYSVGIGQISSEVPQNLSASRPQDRQFILSSKKLLLSDSGFYLCAWRNISNSPLHFGNGTRLTVT.

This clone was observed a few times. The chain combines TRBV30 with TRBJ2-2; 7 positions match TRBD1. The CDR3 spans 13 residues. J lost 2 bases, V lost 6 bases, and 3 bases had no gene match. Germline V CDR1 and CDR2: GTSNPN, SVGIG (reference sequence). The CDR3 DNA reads TGTGCCTGCGGGACAGCTAACACCGGGGAGCTGTTTTTT. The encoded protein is CACGTANTGELFF.

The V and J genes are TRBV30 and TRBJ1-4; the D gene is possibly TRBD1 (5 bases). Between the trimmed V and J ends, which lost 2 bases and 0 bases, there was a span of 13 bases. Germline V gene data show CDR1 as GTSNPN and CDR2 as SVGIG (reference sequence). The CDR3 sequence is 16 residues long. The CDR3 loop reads CAWSLRQRSTNEKLFF. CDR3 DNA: TGTGCCTGGAGTCTCCGACAGAGATCAACTAATGAAAAACTGTTTTTT.

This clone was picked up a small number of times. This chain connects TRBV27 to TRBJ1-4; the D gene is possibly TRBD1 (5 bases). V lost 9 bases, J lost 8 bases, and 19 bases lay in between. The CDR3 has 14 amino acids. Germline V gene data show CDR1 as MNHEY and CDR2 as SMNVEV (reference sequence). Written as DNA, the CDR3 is TGTGCCAGTCTCAGGATAAGGGGTGGGGAAAAACTGTTTTTT. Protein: CASLRIRGGEKLFF.

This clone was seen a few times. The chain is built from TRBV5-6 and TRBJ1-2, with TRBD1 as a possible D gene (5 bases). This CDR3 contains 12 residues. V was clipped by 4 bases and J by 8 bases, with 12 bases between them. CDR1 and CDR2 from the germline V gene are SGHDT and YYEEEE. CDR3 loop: CASSLGGEGYTF. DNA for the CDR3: TGTGCCAGCAGCCTCGGGGGGGAAGGCTACACCTTC.

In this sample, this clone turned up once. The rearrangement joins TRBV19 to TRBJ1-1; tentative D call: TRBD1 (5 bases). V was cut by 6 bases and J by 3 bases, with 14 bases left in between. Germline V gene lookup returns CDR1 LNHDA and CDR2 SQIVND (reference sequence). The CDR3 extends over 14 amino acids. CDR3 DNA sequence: TGTGCCAGTAGCCCAAATCGGGGGTACACTGAAGCTTTCTTT. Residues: CASSPNRGYTEAFF.

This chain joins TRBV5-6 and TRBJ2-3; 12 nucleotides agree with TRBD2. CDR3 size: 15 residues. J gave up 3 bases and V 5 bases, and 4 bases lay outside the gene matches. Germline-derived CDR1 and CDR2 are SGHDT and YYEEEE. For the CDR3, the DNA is TGTGCCAGCAGATTACTAGCGGGGGGAACAGATACGCAGTATTTT. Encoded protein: CASRLLAGGTDTQYF.

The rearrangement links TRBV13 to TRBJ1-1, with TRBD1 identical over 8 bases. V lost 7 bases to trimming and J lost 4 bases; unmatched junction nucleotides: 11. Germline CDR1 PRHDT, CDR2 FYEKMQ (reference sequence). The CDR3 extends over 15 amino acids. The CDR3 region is CASIPPYQGATEAFF. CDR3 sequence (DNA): TGTGCCAGCATCCCTCCGTACCAGGGGGCCACTGAAGCTTTCTTT.

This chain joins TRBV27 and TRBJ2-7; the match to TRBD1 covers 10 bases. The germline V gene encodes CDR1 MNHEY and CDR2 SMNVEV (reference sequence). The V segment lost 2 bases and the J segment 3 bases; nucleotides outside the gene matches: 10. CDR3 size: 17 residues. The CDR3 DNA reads TGTGCCAGCAGTTTAGTCGGGACAGGGGACCTCAACTACGAGCAGTACTTC. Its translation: CASSLVGTGDLNYEQYF.

The CDR3 sequence: CASRRSAGNYEQYF. In DNA form, the CDR3 reads TGTGCCAGCCGTCGGTCAGCGGGGAATTACGAGCAGTACTTC. The gene calls are TRBV6-6 and TRBJ2-7; TRBD2 aligns across 7 bases. Germline loops: CDR1 MNHNY, CDR2 SVGAGI (reference sequence). Unmatched junction bases numbered 11, after V lost 8 bases and J lost 4 bases. The CDR3 is made up of 14 amino acids.

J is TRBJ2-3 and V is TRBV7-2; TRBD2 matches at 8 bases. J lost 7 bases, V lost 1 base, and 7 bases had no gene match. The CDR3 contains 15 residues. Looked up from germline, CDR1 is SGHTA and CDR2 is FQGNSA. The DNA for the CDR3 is TGTGCCAGCAGCTTAGAAGGGGCGGGGGGTTATACGCAGTATTTT. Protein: CASSLEGAGGYTQYF.